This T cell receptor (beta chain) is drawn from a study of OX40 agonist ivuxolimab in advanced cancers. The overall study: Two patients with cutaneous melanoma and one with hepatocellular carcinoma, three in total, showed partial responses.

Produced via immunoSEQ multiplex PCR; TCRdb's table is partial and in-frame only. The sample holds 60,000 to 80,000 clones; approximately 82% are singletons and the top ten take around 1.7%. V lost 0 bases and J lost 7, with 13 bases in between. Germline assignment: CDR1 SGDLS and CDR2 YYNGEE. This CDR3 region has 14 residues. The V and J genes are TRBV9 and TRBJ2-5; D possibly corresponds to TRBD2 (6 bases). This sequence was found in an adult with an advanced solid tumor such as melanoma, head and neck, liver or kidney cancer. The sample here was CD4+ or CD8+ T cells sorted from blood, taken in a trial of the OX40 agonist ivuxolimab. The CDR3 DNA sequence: TGTGCCAGCAGCGTAGTAGCGGACTTTGGGACCCAGTACTTC. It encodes CASSVVADFGTQYF.